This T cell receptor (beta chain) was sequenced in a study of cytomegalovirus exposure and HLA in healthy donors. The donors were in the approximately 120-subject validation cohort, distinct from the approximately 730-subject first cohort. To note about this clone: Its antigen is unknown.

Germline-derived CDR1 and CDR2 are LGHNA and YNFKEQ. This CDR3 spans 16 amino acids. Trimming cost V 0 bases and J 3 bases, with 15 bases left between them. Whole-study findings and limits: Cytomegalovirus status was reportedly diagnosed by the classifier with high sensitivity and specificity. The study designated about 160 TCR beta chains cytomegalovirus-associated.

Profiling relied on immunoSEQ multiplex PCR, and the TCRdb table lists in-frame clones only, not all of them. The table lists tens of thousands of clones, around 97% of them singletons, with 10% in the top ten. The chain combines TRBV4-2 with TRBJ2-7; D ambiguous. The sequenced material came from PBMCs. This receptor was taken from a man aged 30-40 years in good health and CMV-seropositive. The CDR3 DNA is TGTGCCAGCAGCCAAGAGGTGGCCAGTAAGTTCTACGAGCAGTACTTC. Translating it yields CASSQEVASKFYEQYF.